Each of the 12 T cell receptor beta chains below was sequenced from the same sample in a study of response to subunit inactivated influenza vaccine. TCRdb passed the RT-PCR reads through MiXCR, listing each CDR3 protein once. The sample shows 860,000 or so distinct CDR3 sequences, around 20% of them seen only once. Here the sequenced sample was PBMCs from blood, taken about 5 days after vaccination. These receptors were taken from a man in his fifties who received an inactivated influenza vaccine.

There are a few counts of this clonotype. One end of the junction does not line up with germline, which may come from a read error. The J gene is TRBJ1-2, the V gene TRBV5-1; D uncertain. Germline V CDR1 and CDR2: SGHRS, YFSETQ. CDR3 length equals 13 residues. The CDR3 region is CASRLEATDGYTF. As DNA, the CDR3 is TGCGCCAGCAGATTGGAAGCGACGGATGGCTACACCTTC.

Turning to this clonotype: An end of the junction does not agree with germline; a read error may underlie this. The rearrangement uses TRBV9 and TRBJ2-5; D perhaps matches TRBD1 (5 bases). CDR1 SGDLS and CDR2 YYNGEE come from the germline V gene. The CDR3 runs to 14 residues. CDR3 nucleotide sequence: TGTGCCAGCAGCGTAGCTATAGGACAAGAGGCCCAGTACTTC. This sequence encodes CASSVAIGQEAQYF.

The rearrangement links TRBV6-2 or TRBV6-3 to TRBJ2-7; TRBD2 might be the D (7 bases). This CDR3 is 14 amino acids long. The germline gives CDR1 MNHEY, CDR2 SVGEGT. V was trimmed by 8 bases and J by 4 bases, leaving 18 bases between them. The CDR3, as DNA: TGTGCCAGCGAAACCCCGGGGGGCAGGTACGAGCAGTACTTC. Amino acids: CASETPGGRYEQYF.

In DNA, the CDR3 is TGTGCCAGCAGTTATGTTGCGGGGGTAAGCGAGCAGTACTTC. It encodes CASSYVAGVSEQYF. J is TRBJ2-7 and V is TRBV6-2 or TRBV6-3, with 7 bases that match TRBD2. The length of the CDR3 is 14 residues. With 3 bases clipped from V and 6 bases from J, the junction kept 8 bases outside the gene matches. Germline V gives CDR1 MNHEY, CDR2 SVGEGT.

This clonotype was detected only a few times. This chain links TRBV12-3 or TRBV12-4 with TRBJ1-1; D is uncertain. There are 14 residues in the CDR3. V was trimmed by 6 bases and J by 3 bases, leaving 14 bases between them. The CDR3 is CASRPGLRDTEAFF. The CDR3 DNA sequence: TGTGCCAGCAGACCGGGCCTTCGGGACACTGAAGCTTTCTTT.

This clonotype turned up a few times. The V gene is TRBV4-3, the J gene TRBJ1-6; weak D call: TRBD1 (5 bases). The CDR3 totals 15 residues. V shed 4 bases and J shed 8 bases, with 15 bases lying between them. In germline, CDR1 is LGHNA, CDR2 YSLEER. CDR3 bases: TGCGCCAGCAGCCTAGACCGGACAAGGGATTCACCCCTCCACTTT. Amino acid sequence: CASSLDRTRDSPLHF.

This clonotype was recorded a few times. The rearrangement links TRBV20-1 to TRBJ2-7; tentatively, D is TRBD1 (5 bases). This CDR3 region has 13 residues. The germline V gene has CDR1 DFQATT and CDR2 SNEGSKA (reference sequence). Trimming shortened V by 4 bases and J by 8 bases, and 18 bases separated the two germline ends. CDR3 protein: CSAKMDTTTKQYF. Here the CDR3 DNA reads TGCAGTGCTAAAATGGACACCACTACGAAGCAGTACTTC.

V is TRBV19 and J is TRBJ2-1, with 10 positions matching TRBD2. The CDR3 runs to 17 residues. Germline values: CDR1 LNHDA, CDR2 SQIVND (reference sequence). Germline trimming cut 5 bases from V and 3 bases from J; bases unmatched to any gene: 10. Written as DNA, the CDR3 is TGTGCCAGTAGTGCAGGTGCTAGCGGGAGTGTCTACAATGAGCAGTTCTTC. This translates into CASSAGASGSVYNEQFF.

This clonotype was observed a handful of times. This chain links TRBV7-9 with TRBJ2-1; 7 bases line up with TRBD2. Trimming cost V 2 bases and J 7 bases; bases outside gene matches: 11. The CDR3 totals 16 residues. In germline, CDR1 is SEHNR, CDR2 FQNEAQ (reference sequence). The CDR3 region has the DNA TGTGCCAGCAGCTTAATGGCGGGAGTCTGGGAGAATGAGCAGTTCTTC. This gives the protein CASSLMAGVWENEQFF. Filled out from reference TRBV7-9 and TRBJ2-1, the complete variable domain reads DTGVSQNPRHKITKRGQNVTFRCDPISEHNRLYWYRQTLGQGPEFLTYFQNEAQLEKSRLLSDRFSAERPKGSFSTLEIQRTEQGDSAMYLCASSLMAGVWENEQFFGPGTRLTVL.

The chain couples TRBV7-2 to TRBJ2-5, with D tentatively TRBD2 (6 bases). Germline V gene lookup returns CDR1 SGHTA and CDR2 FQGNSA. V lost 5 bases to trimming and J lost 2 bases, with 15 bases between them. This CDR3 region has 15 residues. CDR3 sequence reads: CASSNPGRGQETQYF. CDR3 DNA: TGTGCCAGCAGCAACCCCGGACGGGGGCAAGAGACCCAGTACTTC.

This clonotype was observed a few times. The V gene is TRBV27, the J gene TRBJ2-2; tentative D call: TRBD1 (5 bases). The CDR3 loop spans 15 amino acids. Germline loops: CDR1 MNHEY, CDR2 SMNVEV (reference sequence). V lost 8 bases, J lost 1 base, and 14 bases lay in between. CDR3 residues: CASHSGAVNTGELFF. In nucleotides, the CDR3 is TGTGCCAGCCATAGTGGGGCGGTGAACACCGGGGAGCTGTTTTTT.

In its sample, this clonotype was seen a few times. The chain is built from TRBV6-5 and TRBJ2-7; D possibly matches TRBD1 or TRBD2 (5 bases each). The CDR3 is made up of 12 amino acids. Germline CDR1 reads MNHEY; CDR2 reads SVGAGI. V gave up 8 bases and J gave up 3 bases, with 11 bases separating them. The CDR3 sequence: CASRLGDYEQYF. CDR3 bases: TGTGCCAGCCGGTTGGGGGACTACGAGCAGTACTTC.